Below are 26 T cell receptor beta chains sequenced from a single sample in a study of T-cell memory formation after mild COVID-19 (dated by TCRdb to the early 2020s). The protocol used for the library was 5' RACE. Sequencing took place on an Illumina NovaSeq 6000. TCRdb trimmed the raw reads at Q25, called clones with MiXCR and kept productive beta chains. One record per CDR3 amino acid sequence lists the most common genes and DNA. Present in this sample are fewer than 650,000 distinct CDR3 sequences, 15% to 20% of which were seen just once. Roughly 7.7% of the sample comes from the top ten. The sample consisted of PBMCs or a T cell subset sorted from them (not recorded which). These receptors all come from an adult woman who had mild COVID-19 (a few samples of this study predate the infection). The sample titles of this study are shuffled in the database, so cell type and time point are left out; the donor was told from shared clones.

V and J are TRBV5-1 and TRBJ2-1, with 11 bases lining up with TRBD2. The junction had 4 bases not matched to a gene; V was cut back by 0 bases and J by 5 bases. The CDR3 is made up of 16 amino acids. CDR1 SGHRS and CDR2 YFSETQ come from the germline V gene. CDR3 amino acids: CASSLDGTSGHNEQFF. Written as DNA, the CDR3 is TGCGCCAGCAGCTTGGATGGGACTAGCGGCCACAATGAGCAGTTCTTC. The whole variable domain, remainder taken from reference TRBV5-1 and TRBJ2-1, is KAGVTQTPRYLIKTRGQQVTLSCSPISGHRSVSWYQQTPGQGLQFLFEYFSETQRNKGNFPGRFSGRQFSNSRSEMNVSTLELGDSALYLCASSLDGTSGHNEQFFGPGTRLTVL.

This clonotype has a count of ten or more. The rearrangement uses TRBV4-2 and TRBJ1-5; no clear D. From germline, CDR1 is LGHNA and CDR2 YNFKEQ. Between the trimmed V and J ends, which lost 0 bases and 6 bases, there was a span of 6 bases. This CDR3 spans 13 amino acids. The CDR3 sequence is CASSQERVQPQHF. CDR3 coding DNA: TGTGCCAGCAGCCAAGAAAGGGTTCAGCCCCAGCATTTT.

This clonotype was seen a handful of times. The chain carries TRBV7-2 and TRBJ1-4, with D possibly TRBD1 on 6 matching bases. Germline lookup yields CDR1 SGHTA and CDR2 FQGNSA. This CDR3 comprises 17 residues. V was trimmed by 0 bases and J by 3 bases, leaving 14 bases between them. CDR3 DNA: TGTGCCAGCAGCTTAGCTGTCAGGGGTTCGTCTAATGAAAAACTGTTTTTT. Translation gives CASSLAVRGSSNEKLFF.

This chain connects TRBV2 to TRBJ1-1, with TRBD1 matching 8 bases. V was clipped by 4 bases and J by 5 bases; unmatched bases: 9. Germline CDR1 is SNHLY and CDR2 is FYNNEI. CDR3 size: 15 residues. DNA of the CDR3: TGTGCCAGCAGTGCGGACAGGGCGAGGGGGACTGAAGCTTTCTTT. Its protein product is CASSADRARGTEAFF.

CDR3 amino acids: CASSYSFEQFF. CDR3 nucleotide sequence: TGTGCCAGCAGTTACTCCTTTGAGCAGTTCTTC. The chain is built from TRBV6-2 or TRBV6-3 and TRBJ2-1; D remains ambiguous. In germline, CDR1 is MNHEY, CDR2 SVGEGT. The CDR3 runs 11 residues. The V gene lost 0 bases and the J gene lost 9 bases, with 3 bases spanning the gap.

This clonotype was seen a few times. V usage is TRBV12-3 or TRBV12-4 and J usage is TRBJ2-5, with 8 bases lining up with TRBD2. J was trimmed by 5 bases and V by 6 bases; bases with no gene match: 14. This CDR3 spans 16 amino acids. CDR3 coding DNA: TGTGCCAGCAGGGCGAGTAGCGGGGTCTTAGGGGAGACCCAGTACTTC. Amino acid sequence: CASRASSGVLGETQYF.

A few counts support this clonotype. V gene TRBV7-9 combines with J gene TRBJ1-4; 8 bases agree with TRBD1. Germline lookup yields CDR1 SEHNR and CDR2 FQNEAQ (reference sequence). V dropped 5 bases and J dropped 0; count of bases not matched to a gene: 5. There are 16 residues in the CDR3. CDR3 protein: CASSPGGGPTNEKLFF. CDR3 nucleotides: TGTGCCAGCAGCCCAGGGGGCGGACCAACTAATGAAAAACTGTTTTTT.

This clonotype has a handful of counts. The genes are TRBV12-3 or TRBV12-4 and TRBJ1-2, with D possibly TRBD1 on 6 matching bases. The V end was cut by 6 bases, the J end by 4 bases, with 15 bases between. The CDR3 spans 14 residues. The CDR3: CASRGQGRGYGYTF. The CDR3 nucleotides read TGTGCCAGCAGGGGGCAGGGGCGCGGCTATGGCTACACCTTC.

This clonotype was picked up a small number of times. This chain uses TRBV7-9 with TRBJ2-5; tentatively, D is TRBD2 (5 bases). Per germline, CDR1 SEHNR and CDR2 FQNEAQ (reference sequence). V dropped 5 bases and J dropped 5 bases, with 12 bases sitting between them. This CDR3 region has 13 residues. CDR3 DNA: TGTGCCAGCAGCGACGCCCGGGGTGAGACCCAGTACTTC. It encodes CASSDARGETQYF.

This chain links TRBV29-1 with TRBJ2-1; D remains unclear. Germline V gene sequence: CDR1 SQVTM, CDR2 ANQGSEA. Trimming removed 5 bases from V and 8 bases from J, with 19 bases in between. This CDR3 spans 14 amino acids. CDR3 amino acids: CSVYLRVPYDEQFF. CDR3 coding DNA: TGCAGCGTTTATTTACGGGTGCCCTATGATGAGCAGTTCTTC.

This clonotype was picked up a small number of times. The chain links TRBV7-3 to TRBJ2-3; tentatively, D is TRBD2 (6 bases). The CDR3 is 16 residues long. Deletions cut 5 bases from V and 2 bases from J, with 17 bases between. The germline V gene encodes CDR1 SGHTA and CDR2 FQGTGA. The DNA of the CDR3 is TGTGCCAGCAGCCCCATTGGGACTTCGTCCACAGATACGCAGTATTTT. Translating it yields CASSPIGTSSTDTQYF.

This clonotype was counted only a few times. V usage is TRBV29-1 and J usage is TRBJ2-5, with TRBD1 matching over 7 bases. V trimming: 7 bases; J trimming: 2 bases; junction bases outside the gene matches: 7. CDR3 length: 13 amino acids. Germline V CDR1 and CDR2: SQVTM, ANQGSEA. The CDR3 DNA is TGCAGCGCCTCTAGGGGGCTACAAGAGACCCAGTACTTC. This sequence encodes CSASRGLQETQYF.

This rearrangement joins TRBV20-1 to TRBJ1-5; D remains ambiguous. V dropped 1 base and J dropped 6 bases, with 10 bases sitting between them. CDR1 and CDR2 from the germline V gene are DFQATT and SNEGSKA (reference sequence). The CDR3 has 13 amino acids. CDR3 region: CSARVVGLQPQHF. The CDR3 coding sequence is TGCAGTGCTAGAGTGGTCGGGCTTCAGCCCCAGCATTTT.

The chain joins TRBV19 to TRBJ2-7, with 10 positions matching TRBD1. V was clipped by 5 bases and J by 5 bases; unmatched bases: 9. Germline V lookup: CDR1 LNHDA, CDR2 SQIVND (reference sequence). The CDR3 is 15 amino acids. CDR3 amino acids: CASSSPGQGSDEQYF. Written as DNA, the CDR3 is TGTGCCAGTAGTTCTCCGGGACAGGGGTCCGACGAGCAGTACTTC.

This clonotype has ten or more counts. The V and J genes are TRBV3-1 and TRBJ2-1; 9 nucleotides match TRBD2. Trimming removed 0 bases from V and 9 bases from J; junction bases left unmatched: 15. This CDR3 has 18 residues. Germline lookup yields CDR1 LGHDT and CDR2 YNNKEL (reference sequence). The CDR3 DNA follows: TGTGCCAGCAGCCAAGATTACCAGAGCGGGAGGAAATATGTTGAGCAGTTCTTC. Residues: CASSQDYQSGRKYVEQFF.

This sequence joins TRBV20-1 and TRBJ2-3; the match to TRBD1 covers 7 bases. V dropped 6 bases and J dropped 1; count of bases not matched to a gene: 19. Germline V gene sequence: CDR1 DFQATT, CDR2 SNEGSKA (reference sequence). The CDR3 consists of 18 residues. The CDR3 loop reads CSASHKPDQGVGTDTQYF. In nucleotides, the CDR3 is TGCAGTGCAAGTCATAAACCTGATCAGGGGGTAGGCACAGATACGCAGTATTTT.

The V call is TRBV16, the J call TRBJ2-7; 9 positions match TRBD1. J gave up 2 bases and V 6 bases, and 8 bases lay outside the gene matches. The CDR3 is made up of 15 amino acids. The germline CDR1 and CDR2 sequences are KGHSY and FQNENV. The CDR3 reads CASSPGTGMTYEQYF. The CDR3 nucleotides are TGTGCCAGCAGTCCCGGGACAGGGATGACCTACGAGCAGTACTTC. Variable domain in full (rest from reference TRBV16 and TRBJ2-7): GEEVAQTPKHLVRGEGQKAKLYCAPIKGHSYVFWYQQVLKNEFKFLISFQNENVFDETGMPKERFSAKCLPNSPCSLEIQATKLEDSAVYFCASSPGTGMTYEQYFGPGTRLTVT.

The rearrangement uses TRBV30 and TRBJ2-7; a weak D match, TRBD2 (5 bases). CDR3 length: 13 amino acids. V lost 0 bases, J lost 6 bases, and 12 bases lay in between. The germline V gene encodes CDR1 GTSNPN and CDR2 SVGIG (reference sequence). The CDR3, as DNA: TGTGCCTGGAGTGTAGGAGGTTCTCTCGAGCAGTACTTC. It yields the protein CAWSVGGSLEQYF.

This CDR3 reads CATGTQDYEQYF. The CDR3 DNA is TGTGCCACCGGGACACAAGACTACGAGCAGTACTTC. This sequence joins TRBV24-1 and TRBJ2-7; possibly TRBD1 for D (6 bases). V lost 9 bases and J lost 3, with 11 bases in between. CDR3 length: 12 amino acids. Germline V gene data show CDR1 as KGHDR and CDR2 as SFDVKD.

J is TRBJ2-3 and V is TRBV5-4; D is unresolved. Trimming removed 0 bases from V and 0 bases from J, with 8 bases in between. The CDR3 loop spans 15 amino acids. Per germline, CDR1 SGHNT and CDR2 YYREEE (reference sequence). The CDR3 here is CASSLEPPSTDTQYF. DNA of the CDR3: TGTGCCAGCAGCTTGGAGCCCCCGAGCACAGATACGCAGTATTTT.

In its sample, this clonotype was seen a few times. V gene TRBV5-6 combines with J gene TRBJ1-1, with D possibly being TRBD1 (6 bases). The germline V and J ends were trimmed by 2 bases and 5 bases, with 19 bases remaining between them. The germline V gene encodes CDR1 SGHDT and CDR2 YYEEEE. The CDR3 covers 16 residues. The CDR3 nucleotides read TGTGCCAGCAGCTTCCAGACACAGGGTTTTGGAACTGAAGCTTTCTTT. Residues: CASSFQTQGFGTEAFF.

The chain joins TRBV7-2 to TRBJ2-7, with D possibly matching TRBD1 (7 bases). The CDR3 totals 16 residues. Germline CDR1 is SGHTA and CDR2 is FQGNSA. The ends were cut back, 7 bases at V and 1 base at J, with 20 bases in the middle. CDR3 loop: CASTPGGTAGSYEQYF. The DNA of the CDR3 is TGTGCCAGCACCCCAGGCGGGACAGCAGGATCCTACGAGCAGTACTTC.

This clonotype was seen a few times. The chain uses TRBV7-2 and TRBJ1-6; D is undetermined. The CDR3 totals 17 residues. The ends were cut back, 1 base at V and 0 bases at J, with 10 bases in the middle. Germline CDR1 is SGHTA and CDR2 is FQGNSA. The CDR3 here is CASSLVGKSSYNSPLHF. The CDR3 region has the DNA TGTGCCAGCAGCTTAGTTGGGAAGAGCTCCTATAATTCACCCCTCCACTTT. The whole variable domain, filled in from reference TRBV7-2 and TRBJ1-6, reads GAGVSQSPSNKVTEKGKDVELRCDPISGHTALYWYRQSLGQGLEFLIYFQGNSAPDKSGLPSDRFSAERTGGSVSTLTIQRTQQEDSAVYLCASSLVGKSSYNSPLHFGNGTRLTVT.

This clonotype was detected only a few times. This chain uses TRBV6-1 with TRBJ2-7; possible D gene TRBD1, 6 bases. Germline CDR1 MNHNS, CDR2 SASEGT. Trimming removed 1 base at V and 2 bases at J, with 12 bases between. This CDR3 spans 15 amino acids. The CDR3 loop reads CASSEGTGFPYEQYF. DNA for the CDR3: TGTGCCAGCAGTGAAGGAACAGGGTTTCCCTACGAGCAGTACTTC.

Here the CDR3 DNA reads TGTGCCTGGAGTGAGCAGGCCGATCAGCCCCAGCATTTT. It encodes CAWSEQADQPQHF. V and J are TRBV30 and TRBJ1-5; no clear D gene. Germline lookup yields CDR1 GTSNPN and CDR2 SVGIG (reference sequence). Trimming stripped 1 base from V and 5 bases from J, with 9 bases between. CDR3 size: 13 residues. The full variable domain, in which reference TRBV30 and TRBJ1-5 provide the parts outside the CDR3, is SQTIHQWPATLVQPVGSPLSLECTVEGTSNPNLYWYRQAAGRGLQLLFYSVGIGQISSEVPQNLSASRPQDRQFILSSKKLLLSDSGFYLCAWSEQADQPQHFGDGTRLSIL.

The chain couples TRBV2 to TRBJ1-1; weak D call: TRBD1 (5 bases). This CDR3 has 14 residues. Germline loops: CDR1 SNHLY, CDR2 FYNNEI. V lost 4 bases and J 1 base, leaving 10 bases between the germline ends. CDR3 nucleotides: TGTGCCAGCAGTGCGGGACTGAGGAACACTGAAGCTTTCTTT. It encodes CASSAGLRNTEAFF. Full variable domain (rest looked up from reference TRBV2 and TRBJ1-1): EPEVTQTPSHQVTQMGQEVILRCVPISNHLYFYWYRQILGQKVEFLVSFYNNEISEKSEIFDDQFSVERPDGSNFTLKIRSTKLEDSAMYFCASSAGLRNTEAFFGQGTRLTVV.